The 9 T cell receptor beta chains given below trace back to one sample, sequenced in a study of cytomegalovirus exposure and HLA in healthy donors. In the PCR, 60 Vbeta and 13 Jbeta primers were used. Profiled with immunoSEQ multiplex PCR; TCRdb holds only in-frame clones, not every one. This repertoire includes roughly 73,000 clones. The specimen sequenced was PBMCs. These receptor sequences come from a female donor in good health and CMV-seropositive.

The chain combines TRBV6-5 with TRBJ1-2, with D perhaps TRBD1 (6 bases). The V gene lost 0 bases and the J gene lost 12 bases, with 20 bases spanning the gap. CDR3 length: 15 residues. The germline gives CDR1 MNHEY, CDR2 SVGAGI. The CDR3 loop reads CASSYSPSDRNIDTF. DNA of the CDR3: TGTGCCAGCAGTTACTCGCCGTCCGACAGGAATATCGACACCTTC.

The chain recombines TRBV4-2 with TRBJ2-7, with D possibly matching TRBD2 (5 bases). Germline V CDR1 and CDR2: LGHNA, YNFKEQ. There are 13 residues in the CDR3. V lost 0 bases, J lost 4 bases, and 7 bases lay in between. CDR3 sequence (DNA): TGTGCCAGCAGCCAAGATCGGGGTTACGAGCAGTACTTC. It specifies CASSQDRGYEQYF.

The V and J genes are TRBV18 and TRBJ2-7, with 10 bases aligning to TRBD2. The CDR3 runs to 15 residues. The junction had 2 bases not matched to a gene; V was cut back by 1 base and J by 2 bases. The germline gives CDR1 KGHSH, CDR2 LQKENI. The chain's CDR3 is CASSPQSGRAYEQYF. CDR3 DNA: TGTGCCAGCTCACCACAGAGCGGGAGGGCCTACGAGCAGTACTTC.

The V call is TRBV2, the J call TRBJ2-7; D is perhaps TRBD1 (5 bases). This CDR3 is 12 amino acids long. Germline CDR1 SNHLY, CDR2 FYNNEI. V shed 7 bases and J shed 6 bases, with 13 bases lying between them. The CDR3 nucleotides read TGTGCCAGCACCAGGGAACGGATCGAGCAGTACTTC. It is translated as CASTRERIEQYF.

This sequence joins TRBV11-1 and TRBJ1-1, with a tentative D call TRBD1 (5 bases). The germline V gene has CDR1 SGHAT and CDR2 FQDESV (reference sequence). Trimming cost V 2 bases and J 12 bases, with 13 bases left between them. This CDR3 is 12 amino acids long. This CDR3 reads CASSLQGRRSFF. CDR3 sequence (DNA): TGTGCCAGCAGCTTACAGGGTCGGCGGTCTTTCTTT.

This chain uses TRBV7-2 with TRBJ2-7, with 8 bases fitting TRBD1. The CDR3 length is 15 residues. CDR1 SGHTA and CDR2 FQGNSA come from the germline V gene. J gave up 0 bases and V 5 bases, and 6 bases lay outside the gene matches. This CDR3 is CASSTRTGSSYEQYF. In DNA form, the CDR3 reads TGTGCCAGCAGCACCAGGACAGGGAGCTCCTACGAGCAGTACTTC.

The J gene is TRBJ2-5, the V gene TRBV18; 9 positions match TRBD1. The J call may be in error: the DNA end matches TRBJ2-7 better. The CDR3 extends over 16 amino acids. Germline V gene lookup returns CDR1 KGHSH and CDR2 LQKENI. CDR3 bases: TGTGCCAGCTCACAGCAAAGGGGACAGGGATCCTACGAGCAGTACTTC. The encoded protein is CASSQQRGQGSYEQYF.

The chain couples TRBV29-1 to TRBJ1-4; D gene uncertain. The length of the CDR3 is 13 residues. V was trimmed by 7 bases and J by 3 bases, leaving 12 bases between them. CDR1 SQVTM and CDR2 ANQGSEA come from the germline V gene. The CDR3 is CSASLNSNEKLFF. For the CDR3, the DNA is TGCAGCGCTTCGTTAAACTCTAATGAAAAACTGTTTTTT.

The CDR3 region has the DNA TGTGCCAGCAGCTTAGGATCCACTAGACAATATCAGCCCCAGCATTTT. This codes for CASSLGSTRQYQPQHF. The chain uses TRBV7-8 and TRBJ1-5, with D unclear. This CDR3 is built from 16 residues. Germline V gene lookup returns CDR1 SGHVS and CDR2 FQNEAQ. With 1 base removed from V and 5 bases from J, the gap between germline ends came to 15 bases.